One and the same sample provided the 10 T cell receptor beta chains below, sequenced in a study of PD-L1 blockade in urothelial cancer. Some clones are missing from TCRdb's copy, which holds only in-frame ones; the method was immunoSEQ multiplex PCR. The sample shows almost 50,000 clones, around four fifths of them seen only once. Time point here: pretreatment peripheral blood. Sequenced material: PBMCs, taken around atezolizumab (anti-PD-L1) treatment. These receptors were taken from a man in his 70s with urothelial cancer.

This clone was seen a handful of times. This chain connects TRBV6-6 to TRBJ1-3, with 11 bases matching TRBD1. Germline loops: CDR1 MNHNY, CDR2 SVGAGI (reference sequence). J lost 6 bases, V lost 10 bases, and 2 bases had no gene match. The CDR3 totals 12 residues. The CDR3 loop is CATGQGANTIYF. In DNA, the CDR3 is TGTGCCACCGGACAGGGGGCAAACACCATATATTTT.

J is TRBJ1-4 and V is TRBV27; 9 bases fit TRBD1. Germline values: CDR1 MNHEY, CDR2 SMNVEV (reference sequence). The CDR3 consists of 14 residues. The J segment lost 7 bases and the V segment lost 6 bases, leaving 6 bases of the junction unmatched. This CDR3 reads CASRGTGTSEKLFF. Here the CDR3 DNA reads TGTGCCAGCAGGGGGACAGGGACGTCTGAAAAACTGTTTTTT. The full variable domain, with the rest looked up from reference TRBV27 and TRBJ1-4, is EAQVTQNPRYLITVTGKKLTVTCSQNMNHEYMSWYRQDPGLGLRQIYYSMNVEVTDKGDVPEGYKVSRKEKRNFPLILESPSPNQTSLYFCASRGTGTSEKLFFGSGTQLSVL.

In this sample, this clone turned up once. V and J are TRBV28 and TRBJ2-1; 7 bases align to TRBD2. This CDR3 region has 16 residues. Germline CDR1 is MDHEN and CDR2 is SYDVKM. The junction had 12 bases not matched to a gene; V was cut back by 7 bases and J by 3 bases. The CDR3 DNA follows: TGTGCCAGCACCTTGGGGGGGTCGGGCTACTACAATGAGCAGTTCTTC. Residues: CASTLGGSGYYNEQFF.

The CDR3 DNA is TGTGCCATCAGTGACGCAGGATCTGGCTACACCTTC. This encodes CAISDAGSGYTF. The J gene is TRBJ1-2, the V gene TRBV10-3; D gene ambiguous. The germline V gene has CDR1 ENHRY and CDR2 SYGVKD. The CDR3 runs to 12 residues. V dropped 3 bases and J dropped 7 bases, with 9 bases sitting between them.

The rearrangement uses TRBV14 and TRBJ2-7; tentatively, D is TRBD1 (6 bases). Germline assignment: CDR1 SGHDN and CDR2 FVKESK. V was clipped by 0 bases and J by 6 bases, with 6 bases between them. CDR3 length: 12 residues. CDR3 nucleotides: TGTGCCAGCAGCCAAGACAGGGGCGAGCAGTACTTC. It specifies CASSQDRGEQYF.

The chain combines TRBV6-6 with TRBJ2-7; the D gene is possibly TRBD1 (5 bases). CDR3 length equals 14 residues. Trimming pared 5 bases from V and 3 bases from J, leaving 14 bases between. Germline CDR1 MNHNY, CDR2 SVGAGI (reference sequence). Here the CDR3 DNA reads TGTGCCAGCAGTAACCCCGTTCAGGGCTACGAGCAGTACTTC. This gives the protein CASSNPVQGYEQYF.

The V call is TRBV11-2, the J call TRBJ1-1, with 9 positions matching TRBD1. Per the germline V gene, CDR1 is SGHAT and CDR2 is FQNNGV. This CDR3 spans 17 amino acids. V lost 5 bases, J lost 4 bases, and 14 bases stayed unmatched. The CDR3, as DNA: TGTGCCAGCAGCCGTACCGGGACAGGGATCCTTGGCACTGAAGCTTTCTTT. It codes for CASSRTGTGILGTEAFF.

The V and J genes are TRBV5-1 and TRBJ2-7; 7 bases are shared with TRBD1. This CDR3 region has 15 residues. Germline V gives CDR1 SGHRS, CDR2 YFSETQ. The V gene end was trimmed by 1 base and the J gene end by 4 bases; junction bases not matched to a gene: 8. In nucleotides, the CDR3 is TGCGCCAGCAGCTTGAGGCCGGGACAGACTTACGAGCAGTACTTC. Translating it yields CASSLRPGQTYEQYF.

CDR3 nucleotide sequence: TGTGCCAGCAGCGGCAGGGTTGAGCAGTTCTTC. It codes for CASSGRVEQFF. The V and J genes are TRBV7-2 and TRBJ2-1; TRBD1 is a possible D gene (5 bases). With 5 bases removed from V and 9 bases from J, the gap between germline ends came to 8 bases. The CDR3 is 11 amino acids. Germline V gives CDR1 SGHTA, CDR2 FQGNSA.

The chain employs TRBV2 and TRBJ2-6; no reliable D call. This CDR3 is built from 13 residues. CDR1 is SNHLY, CDR2 FYNNEI, per germline. Trimming shortened V by 7 bases and J by 0 bases, and 4 bases separated the two germline ends. The CDR3 reads CASTISGANVLTF. Here the CDR3 DNA reads TGTGCCAGCACAATCTCTGGGGCCAACGTCCTGACTTTC. Full variable domain (outside the CDR3, taken from reference TRBV2 and TRBJ2-6): EPEVTQTPSHQVTQMGQEVILRCVPISNHLYFYWYRQILGQKVEFLVSFYNNEISEKSEIFDDQFSVERPDGSNFTLKIRSTKLEDSAMYFCASTISGANVLTFGAGSRLTVL.